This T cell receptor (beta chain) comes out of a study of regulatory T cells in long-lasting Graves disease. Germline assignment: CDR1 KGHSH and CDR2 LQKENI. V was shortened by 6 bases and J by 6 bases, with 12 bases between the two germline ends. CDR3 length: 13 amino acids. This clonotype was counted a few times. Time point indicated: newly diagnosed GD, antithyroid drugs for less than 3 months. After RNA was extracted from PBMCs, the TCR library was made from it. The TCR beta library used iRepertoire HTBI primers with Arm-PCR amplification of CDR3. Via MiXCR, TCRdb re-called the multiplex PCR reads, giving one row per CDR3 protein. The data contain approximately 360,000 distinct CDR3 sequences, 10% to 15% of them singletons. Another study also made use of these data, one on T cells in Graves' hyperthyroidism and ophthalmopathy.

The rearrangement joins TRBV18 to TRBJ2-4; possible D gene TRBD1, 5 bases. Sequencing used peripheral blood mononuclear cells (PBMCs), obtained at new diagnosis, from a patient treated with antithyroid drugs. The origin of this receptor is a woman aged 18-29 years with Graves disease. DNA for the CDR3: TGTGCCAGCTCCCCAGGAAGGGGAAACATTCAGTACTTC. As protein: CASSPGRGNIQYF.